These 17 T cell receptor beta chains share one sample of origin, sequenced in a study of response to subunit inactivated influenza vaccine (dated by TCRdb to between 2018 and 2020). Receptor libraries were prepared by RT-PCR. Sequencing was carried out with an Illumina HiSeq 2500. TCRdb trimmed the raw reads at Q25, called clones with MiXCR and kept productive beta chains. All rows with the same CDR3 protein become a single entry with the most common DNA and genes. Recorded for this sample are a few hundred thousand distinct CDR3 sequences; 14% of them occurred a single time. Of the sample, approximately 10% falls within the top ten clones. This sample comprised PBMCs from blood, obtained 11 to 12 days after vaccination. Source of these receptors: a man aged 45-65 years who received an inactivated influenza vaccine. Donor details come from another sample of the same person, matched by shared clones.

The chain has TRBV18 and TRBJ2-1; 9 bases agree with TRBD2. The V and J ends lost 6 bases and 4 bases, in that order; junction bases with no gene match: 10. Germline loops: CDR1 KGHSH, CDR2 LQKENI. CDR3 length equals 16 residues. The CDR3 loop is CASSPTGTSFYNEQFF. DNA of the CDR3: TGTGCCAGCTCGCCTACCGGGACTAGCTTTTACAATGAGCAGTTCTTC.

This clonotype was detected a few times. This chain uses TRBV20-1 with TRBJ2-7; either TRBD1 or TRBD2 may fit D (5 bases each). This CDR3 has 14 amino acids. Germline CDR1 reads DFQATT; CDR2 reads SNEGSKA (reference sequence). V dropped 3 bases and J dropped 0 bases, with 12 bases sitting between them. The CDR3 spells CSARDWDGSYEQYF. CDR3 bases: TGCAGTGCTAGGGACTGGGACGGCTCCTACGAGCAGTACTTC.

The V gene is TRBV30, the J gene TRBJ1-1, with D possibly being TRBD1 (6 bases). Trimming removed 3 bases from V and 10 bases from J, with 15 bases in between. The CDR3 has 12 residues. Germline V gene data show CDR1 as GTSNPN and CDR2 as SVGIG (reference sequence). The CDR3 reads CAWSGGPIGAFF. CDR3 nucleotides: TGTGCCTGGAGCGGGGGCCCGATTGGAGCTTTCTTT.

This clonotype was counted a few times. The rearrangement uses TRBV5-1 and TRBJ2-2; D is undetermined. This CDR3 contains 13 residues. Germline V lookup: CDR1 SGHRS, CDR2 YFSETQ. V was clipped by 5 bases and J by 0 bases, with 5 bases between them. The CDR3 region is CASRGTNTGELFF. In nucleotides, the CDR3 is TGCGCCAGCAGAGGGACGAACACCGGGGAGCTGTTTTTT.

This clonotype was detected only a few times. The J gene is TRBJ1-3, the V gene TRBV18; D perhaps matches TRBD1 (6 bases). CDR1 is KGHSH and CDR2 is LQKENI in the germline V gene. V was clipped by 0 bases and J by 6 bases, with 12 bases between them. The CDR3 runs to 15 residues. Here the CDR3 DNA reads TGTGCCAGCTCACCACCGTCCAGGGGACAAAACACCATATATTTT. Translating it yields CASSPPSRGQNTIYF.

The V gene is TRBV7-3, the J gene TRBJ2-1, with D perhaps matching TRBD1 or TRBD2 (5 bases each). The germline V gene encodes CDR1 SGHTA and CDR2 FQGTGA. CDR3 length equals 12 residues. V dropped 5 bases and J dropped 11 bases, with 13 bases sitting between them. DNA of the CDR3: TGTGCCAGCAGCCGGGACGGGAAACAGCAGTTCTTC. This encodes CASSRDGKQQFF.

This clonotype was detected a few times. The chain carries TRBV18 and TRBJ1-1; 8 bases map to TRBD1. The CDR3 runs 15 residues. The J segment lost 6 bases and the V segment lost 2 bases, leaving 8 bases of the junction unmatched. Germline loops: CDR1 KGHSH, CDR2 LQKENI. The CDR3 bases are TGTGCCAGCTCACCAGACCGGGACAGGTCCTCTGAAGCTTTCTTT. Translation: CASSPDRDRSSEAFF.

The CDR3 reads CSAIRQFSSGYTF. CDR3 in DNA: TGCAGTGCGATCCGGCAATTCTCCTCTGGCTACACCTTC. The chain has TRBV20-1 and TRBJ1-2; no reliable D call. Germline CDR1 reads DFQATT; CDR2 reads SNEGSKA (reference sequence). Deletions cut 6 bases from V and 7 bases from J, with 18 bases between. The CDR3 runs 13 residues.

This CDR3 reads CASSPAVGQYEKLFF. CDR3 nucleotides: TGTGCCAGCAGCCCAGCGGTAGGGCAATATGAAAAACTGTTTTTT. The J gene is TRBJ1-4, the V gene TRBV4-2; D gene ambiguous. The CDR3 is 15 residues long. The germline V gene encodes CDR1 LGHNA and CDR2 YNFKEQ. Trimming took 4 bases from V and 6 from J, leaving 15 bases between them.

This clonotype turned up a few times. V gene TRBV5-6 combines with J gene TRBJ2-7, with 8 nucleotides matching TRBD1. In germline, CDR1 is SGHDT, CDR2 YYEEEE. V shed 2 bases and J 0 bases; nucleotides not matched to a gene: 4. The CDR3 spans 15 residues. The CDR3 DNA sequence: TGTGCCAGCAGCTTTGTACAGGGGGACTCCTACGAGCAGTACTTC. Translation: CASSFVQGDSYEQYF.

The chain has TRBV12-3 or TRBV12-4 and TRBJ2-7; TRBD2 agrees at 13 bases. The CDR3 covers 15 residues. Trimming at V came to 3 bases and at J to 5 bases, leaving 4 bases not matched to a gene. In DNA, the CDR3 is TGTGCCAGCAGTTTTTCCGGGACTAGCGGGGACGAGCAGTACTTC. It is translated as CASSFSGTSGDEQYF.

This clonotype has a count of ten or more. Sequence at one end of the junction differs from germline and may be a read error. The rearrangement links TRBV24-1 to TRBJ2-5; D is uncertain. CDR3 length equals 12 residues. The germline V gene has CDR1 KGHDR and CDR2 SFDVKD. The CDR3 sequence: CATSGSRETQYF. The CDR3 DNA reads TGTGCCACGAGTGGATCCAGAGAGACCCAGTACTTC.

This clonotype was seen more than once but under ten times. This sequence joins TRBV20-1 and TRBJ2-3; D assignment may be TRBD1 or TRBD2 (5 bases each). Trimming took 1 base from V and 6 from J, leaving 14 bases between them. The CDR3 extends over 14 amino acids. Germline V gene sequence: CDR1 DFQATT, CDR2 SNEGSKA (reference sequence). The CDR3 nucleotides are TGCAGTGCTAGAGCCGGGACCATGGGGGATACGCAGTATTTT. Translation gives CSARAGTMGDTQYF.

The rearrangement joins TRBV29-1 to TRBJ2-1, with 7 bases matching TRBD1. This CDR3 has 14 residues. CDR1 is SQVTM and CDR2 is ANQGSEA in the germline V gene. J was trimmed by 5 bases and V by 2 bases; bases with no gene match: 6. CDR3 in amino acids: CSVESRGIDNEQFF. CDR3 DNA sequence: TGCAGCGTTGAAAGCAGGGGGATCGACAATGAGCAGTTCTTC.

The J gene is TRBJ2-2, the V gene TRBV12-3 or TRBV12-4; 8 bases are a match to TRBD1. CDR3 length equals 17 residues. Losses at the gene ends were 5 bases for V and 1 base for J; bases not matched to a gene: 9. CDR3 loop: CASSPHQGARNTGELFF. CDR3 bases: TGTGCCAGCAGTCCCCACCAGGGGGCCAGGAACACCGGGGAGCTGTTTTTT.

This clonotype was seen only a few times. This chain connects TRBV7-9 to TRBJ2-3, with D possibly matching TRBD2 (6 bases). Germline CDR1 SEHNR, CDR2 FQNEAQ (reference sequence). The V gene lost 6 bases and the J gene lost 2 bases, with 15 bases spanning the gap. The CDR3 has 15 residues. CDR3 nucleotide sequence: TGTGCCAGCAGGATACTGGGCGGGGACACAGATACGCAGTATTTT. Protein: CASRILGGDTDTQYF. The variable domain in full, completed from reference TRBV7-9 and TRBJ2-3, reads DTGVSQNPRHKITKRGQNVTFRCDPISEHNRLYWYRQTLGQGPEFLTYFQNEAQLEKSRLLSDRFSAERPKGSFSTLEIQRTEQGDSAMYLCASRILGGDTDTQYFGPGTRLTVL.

The chain couples TRBV5-1 to TRBJ2-3, with unresolved D. V was clipped by 0 bases and J by 2 bases, with 7 bases between them. The CDR3 runs 14 residues. Germline CDR1 SGHRS, CDR2 YFSETQ. This CDR3 is CASSLATTTDTQYF. DNA of the CDR3: TGCGCCAGCAGCTTGGCCACTACCACAGATACGCAGTATTTT.